The 31 T cell receptor beta chains presented below share a single source sample, sequenced in a study of T cells in localized non-small cell lung cancer. The data were produced by immunoSEQ multiplex PCR, yet TCRdb's version contains in-frame clones alone and is incomplete. Counted here are about 54,000 clones, under 85% occurring once; the ten biggest clones make up 20%. Sequenced here: peripheral blood, sampled before any cancer treatment. These TCRs come from a female donor over 55 with stage II squamous cell lung carcinoma.

This rearrangement joins TRBV5-4 to TRBJ2-5, with 9 bases that match TRBD1. The CDR3 has 16 amino acids. Germline CDR1 and CDR2: SGHNT and YYREEE (reference sequence). The junction had 8 bases not matched to a gene; V was cut back by 3 bases and J by 2 bases. The CDR3 here is CASSWGSGQGQETQYF. CDR3 bases: TGTGCCAGCAGCTGGGGCTCGGGACAGGGACAAGAGACCCAGTACTTC.

The V and J genes are TRBV5-1 and TRBJ1-1, with D perhaps matching TRBD1 (6 bases). This CDR3 is built from 13 residues. With 6 bases removed from V and 4 bases from J, the gap between germline ends came to 13 bases. The V gene's germline CDR1 is SGHRS and CDR2 YFSETQ. The CDR3 region is CASNPPTGTEAFF. For the CDR3, the DNA is TGCGCCAGCAACCCACCGACAGGCACTGAAGCTTTCTTT.

This sequence joins TRBV15 and TRBJ2-1; 12 bases are a match to TRBD2. The CDR3 totals 16 residues. The J segment lost 5 bases and the V segment lost 5 bases, leaving 7 bases of the junction unmatched. CDR1 and CDR2 (germline): LNHNV, YYDKDF (reference sequence). The DNA of the CDR3 is TGTGCCACCAGCCCGCGGACTAGCGGGGCGAACAATGAGCAGTTCTTC. It encodes CATSPRTSGANNEQFF. The whole variable domain, remainder taken from reference TRBV15 and TRBJ2-1, is DAMVIQNPRYQVTQFGKPVTLSCSQTLNHNVMYWYQQKSSQAPKLLFHYYDKDFNNEADTPDNFQSRRPNTSFCFLDIRSPGLGDTAMYLCATSPRTSGANNEQFFGPGTRLTVL.

This CDR3 is CASSTRQGETYNSPLHF. The CDR3 nucleotides are TGTGCCAGCAGCACCCGACAGGGGGAGACCTATAATTCACCCCTCCACTTT. The gene calls are TRBV7-2 and TRBJ1-6, with TRBD1 identical over 9 bases. With V trimmed by 5 bases and J by 2 bases, 7 bases remained unmatched. Germline-derived CDR1 and CDR2 are SGHTA and FQGNSA. This CDR3 has 17 residues.

The V call is TRBV7-2, the J call TRBJ1-1, with a possible D match to TRBD1 (6 bases). The CDR3 length is 15 residues. From germline, CDR1 is SGHTA and CDR2 FQGNSA. V was clipped by 5 bases and J by 1 base, with 14 bases between them. CDR3 in amino acids: CASSPITGRNTEAFF. The CDR3 DNA reads as TGTGCCAGCAGCCCTATAACAGGGAGGAACACTGAAGCTTTCTTT. Full variable domain (remainder filled in from reference TRBV7-2 and TRBJ1-1): GAGVSQSPSNKVTEKGKDVELRCDPISGHTALYWYRQSLGQGLEFLIYFQGNSAPDKSGLPSDRFSAERTGGSVSTLTIQRTQQEDSAVYLCASSPITGRNTEAFFGQGTRLTVV.

This clone came up once. This chain links TRBV5-1 with TRBJ2-1; TRBD2 might be the D (7 bases). This CDR3 contains 15 residues. The germline CDR1 and CDR2 sequences are SGHRS and YFSETQ. V shed 0 bases and J shed 2 bases, with 9 bases lying between them. DNA for the CDR3: TGCGCCAGCAGCTTGGGGGAGGGGGCCTACAATGAGCAGTTCTTC. Encoded protein: CASSLGEGAYNEQFF.

This chain connects TRBV7-9 to TRBJ1-2, with D possibly being TRBD1 (5 bases). The germline V gene encodes CDR1 SEHNR and CDR2 FQNEAQ (reference sequence). Trimming pared 1 base from V and 6 bases from J, leaving 12 bases between. CDR3 length: 14 amino acids. The CDR3, as DNA: TGTGCCAGCAGCTTAGAAAAGGGGTTGGATGGCTACACCTTC. It translates to CASSLEKGLDGYTF.

The CDR3 bases are TGTGCCAGCAGTTACTCTGGCCTAGCGGACAATGAGCAGTTCTTC. It yields the protein CASSYSGLADNEQFF. The gene calls are TRBV6-5 and TRBJ2-1; 7 bases are a match to TRBD2. Germline CDR1 MNHEY, CDR2 SVGAGI. V was clipped by 0 bases and J by 5 bases; unmatched bases: 4. CDR3 length: 15 amino acids.

The chain couples TRBV7-3 to TRBJ2-2, with D unclear. CDR1 and CDR2 from the germline V gene are SGHTA and FQGTGA. This CDR3 has 13 residues. V lost 1 base, J lost 8 bases, and 8 bases lay in between. The DNA of the CDR3 is TGTGCCAGCAGCTTAATCATTACGGGGGAGCTGTTTTTT. It translates to CASSLIITGELFF.

The rearrangement links TRBV19 to TRBJ1-2; no definite D call. With 1 base removed from V and 4 bases from J, the gap between germline ends came to 16 bases. Germline V gene sequence: CDR1 LNHDA, CDR2 SQIVND (reference sequence). CDR3 length equals 16 residues. The CDR3 spells CASSIGKIAASYGYTF. CDR3 coding DNA: TGTGCCAGTAGTATAGGCAAGATTGCAGCTTCCTATGGCTACACCTTC.

The chain recombines TRBV5-4 with TRBJ1-1; TRBD1 matches at 10 bases. The CDR3 length is 17 residues. The germline V gene has CDR1 SGHNT and CDR2 YYREEE (reference sequence). The trim removed 4 bases at V and 0 bases at J, leaving 9 bases unmatched. The CDR3 loop is CASSIGTGDLMNTEAFF. CDR3 DNA sequence: TGTGCCAGCAGCATCGGGACAGGGGATCTCATGAACACTGAAGCTTTCTTT.

The chain joins TRBV27 to TRBJ2-6, with TRBD1 matching over 8 bases. This CDR3 comprises 17 residues. Germline CDR1 and CDR2: MNHEY and SMNVEV (reference sequence). Trimming took 5 bases from V and 4 from J; bases not matched to a gene: 10. Here the CDR3 reads CASSPRQGRKGANVLTF. DNA for the CDR3: TGTGCCAGCAGTCCTAGACAGGGGCGGAAGGGGGCCAACGTCCTGACTTTC. Supplemented by reference TRBV27 and TRBJ2-6, the full variable domain reads EAQVTQNPRYLITVTGKKLTVTCSQNMNHEYMSWYRQDPGLGLRQIYYSMNVEVTDKGDVPEGYKVSRKEKRNFPLILESPSPNQTSLYFCASSPRQGRKGANVLTFGAGSRLTVL.

The chain employs TRBV5-4 and TRBJ2-7; 8 nucleotides agree with TRBD1. Germline V gene lookup returns CDR1 SGHNT and CDR2 YYREEE (reference sequence). CDR3 size: 14 residues. J was trimmed by 1 base and V by 2 bases; bases with no gene match: 2. This CDR3 reads CASSFGTGSYEQYF. In DNA form, the CDR3 reads TGTGCCAGCAGCTTTGGGACAGGATCCTACGAGCAGTACTTC. Variable domain in full (rest from reference TRBV5-4 and TRBJ2-7): ETGVTQSPTHLIKTRGQQVTLRCSSQSGHNTVSWYQQALGQGPQFIFQYYREEENGRGNFPPRFSGLQFPNYSSELNVNALELDDSALYLCASSFGTGSYEQYFGPGTRLTVT.

The chain recombines TRBV2 with TRBJ1-5, with 7 bases that match TRBD1. This CDR3 comprises 14 residues. V lost 5 bases, J lost 7 bases, and 8 bases stayed unmatched. Germline-derived CDR1 and CDR2 are SNHLY and FYNNEI. The CDR3 is CASSPDREEQPQHF. DNA for the CDR3: TGTGCCAGCAGTCCCGACAGGGAGGAACAGCCCCAGCATTTT.

The chain joins TRBV30 to TRBJ1-3, with D uncertain. V dropped 3 bases and J dropped 0 bases, with 9 bases sitting between them. The CDR3 has 14 amino acids. Looked up from germline, CDR1 is GTSNPN and CDR2 is SVGIG (reference sequence). The CDR3 nucleotides read TGTGCCTGGAGGGAAAGTCTCTCTGGAAACACCATATATTTT. It translates to CAWRESLSGNTIYF.

This rearrangement joins TRBV7-8 to TRBJ1-6; D not certain. Germline V gives CDR1 SGHVS, CDR2 FQNEAQ. The V end was cut by 2 bases, the J end by 7 bases, with 15 bases between. The CDR3 extends over 16 amino acids. CDR3 nucleotide sequence: TGTGCCAGCAGCTTATCAAACCAGGCTCCAAATTCACCCCTCCACTTT. Residues: CASSLSNQAPNSPLHF.

In regard to this clone: Other nucleotide sequences from this sample produce the same CDR3. The chain carries TRBV6-5 and TRBJ2-1; no clear D gene. The ends were cut back, 2 bases at V and 0 bases at J, with 11 bases in the middle. CDR3 length: 16 residues. Germline V gives CDR1 MNHEY, CDR2 SVGAGI. CDR3 in amino acids: CASSYRRPSSYNEQFF. The CDR3 DNA follows: TGTGCCAGCAGTTACAGACGGCCGAGCTCCTACAATGAGCAGTTCTTC.

This sequence joins TRBV6-5 and TRBJ1-5; 9 nucleotides line up with TRBD1. The CDR3 consists of 14 residues. Germline V gives CDR1 MNHEY, CDR2 SVGAGI. The junction had 7 bases not matched to a gene; V was cut back by 6 bases and J by 7 bases. CDR3 DNA sequence: TGTGCCAGCAGGCCGGGACAGGGAGGACAGCCCCAGCATTTT. Amino acids: CASRPGQGGQPQHF.

This chain connects TRBV6-6 to TRBJ2-1; TRBD2 matches 11 bases. This CDR3 has 16 amino acids. CDR1 and CDR2 from the germline V gene are MNHNY and SVGAGI (reference sequence). With 0 bases clipped from V and 5 bases from J, the junction kept 3 bases outside the gene matches. The CDR3 DNA sequence: TGTGCCAGCAGTTACTCGGCGACTAGCGGGGACAATGAGCAGTTCTTC. The encoded protein is CASSYSATSGDNEQFF.

The CDR3 nucleotides read TGTGCCAGTAGTATAGACGGGAACACTGAAGCTTTCTTT. Translated, it gives CASSIDGNTEAFF. The chain uses TRBV19 and TRBJ1-1; D call uncertain. Trimming stripped 0 bases from V and 1 base from J, with 3 bases between. Germline loops: CDR1 LNHDA, CDR2 SQIVND (reference sequence). The CDR3 extends over 13 amino acids.

The V and J genes are TRBV9 and TRBJ2-1; 8 bases align to TRBD2. CDR3 length: 16 residues. The V gene end was trimmed by 0 bases and the J gene end by 5 bases; junction bases not matched to a gene: 7. The germline V gene encodes CDR1 SGDLS and CDR2 YYNGEE. CDR3 sequence: CASSVGGGGWNNEQFF. In DNA, the CDR3 is TGTGCCAGCAGCGTAGGAGGCGGGGGGTGGAACAATGAGCAGTTCTTC.

The chain has TRBV29-1 and TRBJ1-2; D uncertain. The CDR3 consists of 11 residues. Trimming removed 3 bases at V and 6 bases at J, with 8 bases between. CDR1 SQVTM and CDR2 ANQGSEA come from the germline V gene. CDR3 region: CSVETGDGYTF. The CDR3 DNA reads TGCAGCGTTGAGACCGGGGATGGCTACACCTTC.

This sequence joins TRBV5-1 and TRBJ1-3; TRBD1 might be the D (5 bases). With 0 bases removed from V and 4 bases from J, the gap between germline ends came to 14 bases. CDR3 size: 16 residues. Germline lookup yields CDR1 SGHRS and CDR2 YFSETQ. CDR3 region: CASSLASRASGNTIYF. CDR3 nucleotide sequence: TGCGCCAGCAGCTTGGCTTCCAGGGCGTCCGGAAACACCATATATTTT.

This chain uses TRBV19 with TRBJ2-3, with 10 nucleotides matching TRBD2. The CDR3 covers 17 residues. The V segment lost 6 bases and the J segment 0 bases; nucleotides outside the gene matches: 9. The V gene's germline CDR1 is LNHDA and CDR2 SQIVND (reference sequence). The CDR3 DNA sequence: TGTGCCAGTAGCCTCGCCGCTAGCGGGGGAAGCACAGATACGCAGTATTTT. Translated: CASSLAASGGSTDTQYF. Variable domain in full (rest from reference TRBV19 and TRBJ2-3): DGGITQSPKYLFRKEGQNVTLSCEQNLNHDAMYWYRQDPGQGLRLIYYSQIVNDFQKGDIAEGYSVSREKKESFPLTVTSAQKNPTAFYLCASSLAASGGSTDTQYFGPGTRLTVL.

V is TRBV9 and J is TRBJ2-3; 7 bases match TRBD2. Germline-derived CDR1 and CDR2 are SGDLS and YYNGEE. This CDR3 is built from 17 residues. The trim removed 1 base at V and 1 base at J, leaving 9 bases unmatched. DNA for the CDR3: TGTGCCAGCAGCGTACCCGGGTCGGGGGGTCGCACAGATACGCAGTATTTT. Protein sequence: CASSVPGSGGRTDTQYF.

The chain carries TRBV30 and TRBJ1-4, with 7 bases identical to TRBD1. Looked up from germline, CDR1 is GTSNPN and CDR2 is SVGIG (reference sequence). CDR3 length: 13 amino acids. V gave up 3 bases and J gave up 8 bases; unmatched junction bases: 6. The CDR3 protein is CAWSRQGVEKLFF. As DNA, the CDR3 is TGTGCCTGGAGCAGACAGGGTGTGGAAAAACTGTTTTTT.

The J gene is TRBJ1-6, the V gene TRBV27; 7 bases are shared with TRBD1. V lost 5 bases to trimming and J lost 9 bases; unmatched junction nucleotides: 10. The length of the CDR3 is 15 residues. From germline, CDR1 is MNHEY and CDR2 SMNVEV (reference sequence). The CDR3 coding sequence is TGTGCCAGCAGTCCAAGGGAGGGGGCAGGTTCACCCCTCCACTTT. This encodes CASSPREGAGSPLHF.

The chain combines TRBV5-8 with TRBJ2-2; TRBD1 matches 7 bases. Germline values: CDR1 SGHTS, CDR2 YDEGEE. J gave up 10 bases and V 2 bases, and 8 bases lay outside the gene matches. CDR3 size: 14 residues. The CDR3 bases are TGTGCCAGCAGCTTTATGACAGGGAAAGCGGAGCTGTTTTTT. This codes for CASSFMTGKAELFF.

The J gene is TRBJ1-4, the V gene TRBV7-2; no clear D gene. This CDR3 is built from 11 residues. Trimming removed 1 base at V and 14 bases at J, with 8 bases between. Germline V gives CDR1 SGHTA, CDR2 FQGNSA. The CDR3 coding sequence is TGTGCCAGCAGCTTAGTCGGCAGGCTGTTTTTT. Translated: CASSLVGRLFF.

The rearrangement uses TRBV6-1 and TRBJ1-1; D ambiguous. The V gene lost 4 bases and the J gene lost 4 bases, with 7 bases spanning the gap. The CDR3 totals 12 residues. Germline values: CDR1 MNHNS, CDR2 SASEGT. The CDR3, as DNA: TGTGCCAGCAGTGGTTGGGGCACTGAAGCTTTCTTT. Translated: CASSGWGTEAFF.

The rearrangement uses TRBV7-9 and TRBJ2-2; TRBD2 might be the D (5 bases). Germline V gives CDR1 SEHNR, CDR2 FQNEAQ (reference sequence). The V gene lost 5 bases and the J gene lost 0 bases, with 16 bases spanning the gap. CDR3 size: 17 residues. CDR3 loop: CASSEKRSISNTGELFF. The CDR3 nucleotides read TGTGCCAGCAGCGAGAAGCGGTCCATTTCGAACACCGGGGAGCTGTTTTTT.